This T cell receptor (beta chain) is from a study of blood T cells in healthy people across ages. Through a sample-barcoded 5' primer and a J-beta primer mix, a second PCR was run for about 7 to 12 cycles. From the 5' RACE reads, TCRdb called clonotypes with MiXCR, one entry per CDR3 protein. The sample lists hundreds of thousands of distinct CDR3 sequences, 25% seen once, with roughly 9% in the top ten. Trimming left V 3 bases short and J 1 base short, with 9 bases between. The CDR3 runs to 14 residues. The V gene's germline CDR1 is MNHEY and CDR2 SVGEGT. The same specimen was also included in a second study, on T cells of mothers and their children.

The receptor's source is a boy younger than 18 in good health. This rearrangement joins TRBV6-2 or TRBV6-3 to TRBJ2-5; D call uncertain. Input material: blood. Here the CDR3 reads CASSYDGPQETQYF. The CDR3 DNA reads TGTGCCAGCAGTTATGATGGACCCCAAGAGACCCAGTACTTC.